This TCR beta chain was recovered during a study of Ad26.COV2.S vaccination and SARS-CoV-2 variants. Study-level background: Donor was one of the participants in the Ad26.COV2.S arm of the COV1001 trial.

Germline V CDR1 and CDR2: SNHLY, FYNNEI. Trimming cost V 4 bases and J 13 bases, with 14 bases left between them. The CDR3 is 12 amino acids. TCRdb keeps only in-frame clones here, not all; method: immunoSEQ multiplex PCR. The table shows about 400,000 clones, with approximately 83% occurring only once. Noted treatment: about 20 received Ad26.COV2.S at low or high dose, single or two shots; about 5 received placebo; per-sample allocation not given. All samples were drawn on day 63, counting from the first vaccine or placebo injection. An Ad26 vector expressing Wuhan-strain SARS-CoV-2 spike constituted the vaccine.

This sequence was found in a person between 18 and 65 years old who received the Ad26.COV2.S COVID-19 vaccine or a placebo. This chain uses TRBV2 with TRBJ2-1, with D hard to call. This material consisted of peripheral blood, taken in a trial of Ad26.COV2.S vaccine versus placebo. The CDR3 loop is CASSVGRATQFF. The CDR3 DNA sequence: TGTGCCAGCAGTGTGGGAAGGGCGACTCAGTTCTTC.